The entry that follows covers one T cell receptor (beta chain) sequence. V was clipped by 4 bases and J by 1 base, with 11 bases between them. The CDR3 is 14 residues long. CDR1 is SGDLS and CDR2 is YYNGEE in the germline V gene. Seattle cases were enrolled at active infection and followed longitudinally. This sample was included in a study of blood T cell repertoires in COVID-19. Study-level information: Sources were T cells, B-cell-depleted T cells, or PBMCs; the material itself was cDNA or gDNA.

Source study methods: Reference gene primer amplification yielded estimated nucleated cell counts. Sequencing used immunoSEQ multiplex PCR; TCRdb keeps in-frame clones, though not all of them. The V and J calls and the clone size are those of that table, but D and trimming were determined from the DNA. The table lists over 400,000 clones, roughly 91% of them singletons. The clonotype originates from a woman in her forties or fifties with COVID-19, enrolled during active disease. Specimen: peripheral blood. The rearrangement links TRBV9 to TRBJ1-2, with unresolved D. CDR3 coding DNA: TGTGCCAGCAGCCCCTCGGGATTTAACTATGGCTACACCTTC. Protein: CASSPSGFNYGYTF.